This TCR beta chain is from a study of T-cell reconstitution after alpha-beta-depleted transplantation in children. This CDR3 is 18 amino acids long. CDR1 LNHNV and CDR2 YYDKDF come from the germline V gene (reference sequence). The ends were cut back, 1 base at V and 2 bases at J, with 18 bases in the middle. There are many counts of this clonotype. As yet, its antigen is unknown. Study-wide results and limits: Surviving recipient cells, namely T cells and thymic progenitors, were the source of high day-60 TCRbeta diversity in some patients. The origin of alpha-beta T cells about two months after transplant was reportedly several hundred expanded graft clones. A year had passed since transplant, and T-cell counts and diversity by then came mostly from newly produced T cells.

This sample's TCRbeta library carried unique molecular identifier barcodes. TCRdb recomputed calls from the PCR reads with MiXCR, one row per CDR3 protein. Of 95,000 to 150,000 distinct CDR3 sequences listed, under 25% are singletons. This specimen consisted of PBMCs, mostly from graft donor cells, obtained 180 days after TCRalphabeta/CD19-depleted stem cell transplant. This chain connects TRBV15 to TRBJ2-1, with D hard to call. The source of this sequence is a male patient aged 2-9 years who had a stem cell transplant for chronic granulomatous disease, so the T cells may come from the graft donor. The CDR3 region has the DNA TGTGCCACCAGCAGAGGAATTTTCACACGGGTTACCTACAATGAGCAGTTCTTC. Translation: CATSRGIFTRVTYNEQFF.